The 19 T cell receptor beta chains reported below all come from one sample, sequenced in a study of blood T cell repertoires in COVID-19. Generated by immunoSEQ multiplex PCR, the TCRdb table keeps only in-frame clones and is missing some. The table has over 120,000 clones, roughly 81% seen once; the top ten hold 2% to 3%. Source material: peripheral blood. Source of these receptors: a human donor with acute or convalescent COVID-19. The donor label of this sample is uncertain.

This rearrangement joins TRBV11-3 to TRBJ2-3; 9 bases fit TRBD1. There are 15 residues in the CDR3. The germline gives CDR1 SGHNT, CDR2 YENEEA. With V trimmed by 1 base and J by 4 bases, 3 bases remained unmatched. DNA for the CDR3: TGTGCCAGCAGCTTAGGGGACAGGGCCCCAGATACGCAGTATTTT. Translation: CASSLGDRAPDTQYF.

The rearrangement joins TRBV28 to TRBJ1-2; D uncertain. The CDR3 sequence is 13 residues long. Per the germline V gene, CDR1 is MDHEN and CDR2 is SYDVKM. Trimming removed 3 bases at V and 2 bases at J, with 7 bases between. The chain's CDR3 is CASSFNGNYGYTF. CDR3 DNA sequence: TGTGCCAGCAGTTTTAACGGGAACTATGGCTACACCTTC.

This chain uses TRBV18 with TRBJ2-2; no definite D call. V dropped 6 bases and J dropped 1 base, with 12 bases sitting between them. There are 15 residues in the CDR3. CDR1 KGHSH and CDR2 LQKENI come from the germline V gene. The CDR3 coding sequence is TGTGCCAGCTCCTTTACTACGGGGAACACCGGGGAGCTGTTTTTT. Translation gives CASSFTTGNTGELFF.

The J gene is TRBJ2-3, the V gene TRBV24-1, with D unresolved. The CDR3 contains 14 residues. V lost 4 bases, J lost 2 bases, and 9 bases lay in between. Germline V gene lookup returns CDR1 KGHDR and CDR2 SFDVKD. CDR3 residues: CATSDVVFTDTQYF. The CDR3 DNA reads TGTGCCACCAGTGACGTTGTTTTCACAGATACGCAGTATTTT.

The CDR3 spells CASSARRVGELFF. The CDR3 coding sequence is TGTGCCAGCAGTGCCCGGAGGGTCGGGGAGCTGTTTTTT. The genes are TRBV2 and TRBJ2-2; tentatively, D is TRBD2 (6 bases). V lost 4 bases to trimming and J lost 7 bases, with 10 bases between them. The CDR3 length is 13 residues. Germline loops: CDR1 SNHLY, CDR2 FYNNEI.

The V call is TRBV9, the J call TRBJ2-1; D unresolved. CDR3 length: 15 residues. Germline CDR1 and CDR2: SGDLS and YYNGEE. Trimming removed 0 bases at V and 7 bases at J, with 14 bases between. The chain's CDR3 is CASSVELSGLNEQFF. DNA of the CDR3: TGTGCCAGCAGCGTAGAGTTGTCCGGTCTAAATGAGCAGTTCTTC.

V is TRBV6-5 and J is TRBJ2-7; D gene ambiguous. The CDR3 is made up of 12 amino acids. The V and J ends lost 2 bases and 9 bases respectively, with 11 bases between them. Germline V gene lookup returns CDR1 MNHEY and CDR2 SVGAGI. CDR3 sequence reads: CASSYANSRQYF. DNA for the CDR3: TGTGCCAGCAGTTACGCGAACTCCCGGCAGTACTTC.

This chain connects TRBV7-2 to TRBJ2-7, with 11 bases matching TRBD1. The V segment lost 4 bases and the J segment 5 bases; nucleotides outside the gene matches: 4. The germline CDR1 and CDR2 sequences are SGHTA and FQGNSA. This CDR3 comprises 14 residues. CDR3 coding DNA: TGTGCCAGCAGCTGGGGACAGGGGGTGGACGAGCAGTACTTC. It encodes CASSWGQGVDEQYF.

V and J are TRBV5-1 and TRBJ2-5; no clear D. Trimming took 0 bases from V and 2 from J, leaving 11 bases between them. This CDR3 spans 15 amino acids. From germline, CDR1 is SGHRS and CDR2 YFSETQ. The CDR3 DNA reads TGCGCCAGCAGCTTGGCCGCAACGGAGCAAGAGACCCAGTACTTC. Residues: CASSLAATEQETQYF.

There are a few counts of this clone. The chain employs TRBV7-8 and TRBJ2-7, with a tentative D call TRBD1 (6 bases). This CDR3 spans 14 amino acids. Deletions cut 5 bases from V and 0 bases from J, with 11 bases between. CDR1 SGHVS and CDR2 FQNEAQ come from the germline V gene. The CDR3 DNA sequence: TGTGCCAGCAGCCCCAGACAGGACTCCTACGAGCAGTACGTC. Encoded protein: CASSPRQDSYEQYV.

The V call is TRBV19, the J call TRBJ2-3; D gene ambiguous. This CDR3 has 14 amino acids. CDR1 and CDR2 (germline): LNHDA, SQIVND (reference sequence). With 5 bases removed from V and 1 base from J, the gap between germline ends came to 10 bases. The DNA for the CDR3 is TGTGCCAGTAGTTCCCTCGGTCGCACAGATACGCAGTATTTT. Translated: CASSSLGRTDTQYF.

This clone appeared a few times. The chain links TRBV18 to TRBJ1-3; 10 positions match TRBD1. CDR1 and CDR2 (germline): KGHSH, LQKENI. The CDR3 has 15 residues. V dropped 4 bases and J dropped 1; count of bases not matched to a gene: 1. CDR3 region: CASSRDRGSGNTIYF. CDR3 bases: TGTGCCAGCTCACGGGACAGGGGTTCTGGAAACACCATATATTTT.

V and J are TRBV28 and TRBJ1-5, with 7 bases aligning to TRBD1. The germline CDR1 and CDR2 sequences are MDHEN and SYDVKM. This CDR3 contains 15 residues. Unmatched junction bases numbered 8, after V lost 6 bases and J lost 3 bases. The CDR3 DNA sequence: TGTGCCAGCAGCGCGACAGGGACGGTCAATCAGCCCCAGCATTTT. It translates to CASSATGTVNQPQHF.

The chain links TRBV6-5 to TRBJ1-2; D not certain. The CDR3 has 11 amino acids. CDR1 is MNHEY and CDR2 is SVGAGI in the germline V gene. V lost 2 bases and J lost 9, with 7 bases in between. The CDR3 protein is CASSYRESYTF. DNA of the CDR3: TGTGCCAGCAGTTACCGGGAGAGCTACACCTTC.

This clone was counted once. This sequence joins TRBV7-9 and TRBJ1-2, with D possibly matching TRBD1 (5 bases). CDR1 is SEHNR, CDR2 FQNEAQ, per germline (reference sequence). The ends were cut back, 5 bases at V and 6 bases at J, with 22 bases in the middle. CDR3 length: 16 amino acids. The CDR3 DNA sequence: TGTGCCAGCAGCATACATCCCGGGCGACAGCCTAATGGCTACACCTTC. It codes for CASSIHPGRQPNGYTF. The full variable domain, its missing parts supplied by reference TRBV7-9 and TRBJ1-2, is DTGVSQNPRHKITKRGQNVTFRCDPISEHNRLYWYRQTLGQGPEFLTYFQNEAQLEKSRLLSDRFSAERPKGSFSTLEIQRTEQGDSAMYLCASSIHPGRQPNGYTFGSGTRLTVV.

This chain connects TRBV6-1 to TRBJ1-4; 8 bases match TRBD1. Germline trimming cut 4 bases from V and 3 bases from J; bases unmatched to any gene: 7. Germline lookup yields CDR1 MNHNS and CDR2 SASEGT. The CDR3 covers 16 residues. The CDR3 DNA reads as TGTGCCAGCAGTGCGCGACAGGGGAGGGCTAATGAAAAACTGTTTTTT. Residues: CASSARQGRANEKLFF.

V usage is TRBV7-9 and J usage is TRBJ1-1; perhaps TRBD1 as D (5 bases). Germline CDR1 reads SEHNR; CDR2 reads FQNEAQ (reference sequence). The CDR3 runs 14 residues. V was clipped by 3 bases and J by 1 base, with 9 bases between them. The CDR3, as DNA: TGTGCCAGCAGCTTTAGACAGTCGAACACTGAAGCTTTCTTT. It translates to CASSFRQSNTEAFF.

The sample holds one count of this clone. This chain joins TRBV9 and TRBJ2-2; a possible D gene is TRBD1 (5 bases). From germline, CDR1 is SGDLS and CDR2 YYNGEE. Trimming cost V 3 bases and J 7 bases, with 16 bases left between them. The CDR3 has 15 residues. The CDR3 region has the DNA TGTGCCAGCAGCGCGTCGTCAGGGTACAACGGGGAGCTGTTTTTT. Its protein is CASSASSGYNGELFF.

The chain is built from TRBV5-4 and TRBJ2-7; 8 nucleotides agree with TRBD1. Germline CDR1 and CDR2: SGHNT and YYREEE (reference sequence). With V trimmed by 5 bases and J by 3 bases, 10 bases remained unmatched. The CDR3 contains 15 residues. This CDR3 is CASRNLRGRDYEQYF. In nucleotides, the CDR3 is TGTGCCAGCAGGAACCTCAGGGGGCGCGACTACGAGCAGTACTTC.